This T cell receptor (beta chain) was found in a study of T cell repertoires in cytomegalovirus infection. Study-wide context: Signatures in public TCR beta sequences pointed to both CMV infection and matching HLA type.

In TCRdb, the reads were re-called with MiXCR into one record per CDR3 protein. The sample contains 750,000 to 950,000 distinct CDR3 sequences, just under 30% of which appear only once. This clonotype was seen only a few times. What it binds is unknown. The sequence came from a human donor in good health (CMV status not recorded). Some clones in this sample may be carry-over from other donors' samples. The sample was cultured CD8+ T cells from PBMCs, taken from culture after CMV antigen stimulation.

CDR3 loop: CASSLNEWRANEKLFF. CDR3 bases: TGTGCCAGCAGCTTGAATGAGTGGCGGGCTAATGAAAAACTGTTTTTT. The chain has TRBV5-4 and TRBJ1-4; D gene unclear. Trimming cost V 1 base and J 3 bases, with 13 bases left between them. The CDR3 totals 16 residues. From germline, CDR1 is SGHNT and CDR2 YYREEE (reference sequence). Drawing the rest from reference TRBV5-4 and TRBJ1-4, the complete variable domain is ETGVTQSPTHLIKTRGQQVTLRCSSQSGHNTVSWYQQALGQGPQFIFQYYREEENGRGNFPPRFSGLQFPNYSSELNVNALELDDSALYLCASSLNEWRANEKLFFGSGTQLSVL.